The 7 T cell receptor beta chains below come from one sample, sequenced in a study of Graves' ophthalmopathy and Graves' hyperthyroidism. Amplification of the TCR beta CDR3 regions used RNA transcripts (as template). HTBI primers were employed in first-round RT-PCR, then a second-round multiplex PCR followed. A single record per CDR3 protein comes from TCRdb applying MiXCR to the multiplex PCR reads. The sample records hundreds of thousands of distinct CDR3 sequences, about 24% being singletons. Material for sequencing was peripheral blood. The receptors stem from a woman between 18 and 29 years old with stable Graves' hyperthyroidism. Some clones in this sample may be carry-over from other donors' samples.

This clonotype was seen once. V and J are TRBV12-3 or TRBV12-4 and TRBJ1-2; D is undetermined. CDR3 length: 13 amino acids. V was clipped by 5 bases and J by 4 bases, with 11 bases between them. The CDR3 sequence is CASSAEDFYGYTF. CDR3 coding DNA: TGTGCCAGCAGTGCGGAGGATTTCTATGGCTACACCTTC.

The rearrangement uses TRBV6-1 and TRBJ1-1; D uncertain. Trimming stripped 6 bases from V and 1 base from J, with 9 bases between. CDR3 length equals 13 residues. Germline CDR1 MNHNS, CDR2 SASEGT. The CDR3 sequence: CASRLTRNTEAFF. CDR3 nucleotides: TGTGCCAGCAGACTGACACGGAACACTGAAGCTTTCTTT.

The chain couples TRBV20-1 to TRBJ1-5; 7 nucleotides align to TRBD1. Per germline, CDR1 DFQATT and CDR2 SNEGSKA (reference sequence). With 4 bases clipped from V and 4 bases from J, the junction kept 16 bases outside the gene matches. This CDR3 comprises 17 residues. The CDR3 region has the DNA TGCAGTGCTAAACTGAGGACAGGCCTGCGGGTTAATCAGCCCCAGCATTTT. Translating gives CSAKLRTGLRVNQPQHF.

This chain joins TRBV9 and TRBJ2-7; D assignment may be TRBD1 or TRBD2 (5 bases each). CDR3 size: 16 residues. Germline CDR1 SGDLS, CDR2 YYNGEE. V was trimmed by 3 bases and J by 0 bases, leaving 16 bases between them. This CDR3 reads CASSAYGKGLSYEQYF. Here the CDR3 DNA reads TGTGCCAGCAGCGCTTACGGGAAGGGGCTCTCCTACGAGCAGTACTTC.

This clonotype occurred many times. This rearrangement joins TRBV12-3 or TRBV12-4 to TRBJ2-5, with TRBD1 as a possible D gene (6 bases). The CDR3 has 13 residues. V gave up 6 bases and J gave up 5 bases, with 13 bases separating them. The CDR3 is CASRTGILETQYF. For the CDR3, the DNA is TGTGCCAGCAGGACAGGTATATTGGAGACCCAGTACTTC.

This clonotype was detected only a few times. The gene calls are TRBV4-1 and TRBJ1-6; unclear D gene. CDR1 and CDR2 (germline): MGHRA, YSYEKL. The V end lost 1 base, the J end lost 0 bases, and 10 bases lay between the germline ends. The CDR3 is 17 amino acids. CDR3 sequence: CASSQAIETSYNSPLHF. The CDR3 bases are TGCGCCAGCAGCCAAGCCATAGAGACCTCCTATAATTCACCCCTCCACTTT.

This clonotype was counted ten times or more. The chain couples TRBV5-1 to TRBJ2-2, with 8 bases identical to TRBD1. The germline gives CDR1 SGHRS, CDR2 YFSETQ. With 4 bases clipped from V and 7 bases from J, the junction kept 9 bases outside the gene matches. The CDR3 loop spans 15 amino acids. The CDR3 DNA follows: TGCGCCAGCAGCCGAGGGACAGGAGATAACGGGGAGCTGTTTTTT. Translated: CASSRGTGDNGELFF.